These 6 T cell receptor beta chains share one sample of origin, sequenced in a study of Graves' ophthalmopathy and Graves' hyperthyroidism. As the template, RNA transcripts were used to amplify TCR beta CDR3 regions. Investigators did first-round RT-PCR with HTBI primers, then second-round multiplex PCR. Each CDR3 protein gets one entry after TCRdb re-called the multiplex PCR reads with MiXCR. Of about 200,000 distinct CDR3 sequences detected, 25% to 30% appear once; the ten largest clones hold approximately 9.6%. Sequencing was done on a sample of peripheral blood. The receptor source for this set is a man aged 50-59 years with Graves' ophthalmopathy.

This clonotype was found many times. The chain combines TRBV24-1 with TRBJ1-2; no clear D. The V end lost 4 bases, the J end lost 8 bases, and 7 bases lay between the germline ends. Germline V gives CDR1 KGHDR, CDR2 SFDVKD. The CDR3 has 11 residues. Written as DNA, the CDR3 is TGTGCCACCAGTGACACACGCGGCTACACCTTC. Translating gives CATSDTRGYTF.

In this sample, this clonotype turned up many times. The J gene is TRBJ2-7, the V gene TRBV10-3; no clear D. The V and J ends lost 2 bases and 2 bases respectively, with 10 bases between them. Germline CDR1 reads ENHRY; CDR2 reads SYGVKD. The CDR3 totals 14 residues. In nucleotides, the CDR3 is TGTGCCATCAGTGAGCCCCACTTGACCTACGAGCAGTACTTC. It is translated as CAISEPHLTYEQYF.

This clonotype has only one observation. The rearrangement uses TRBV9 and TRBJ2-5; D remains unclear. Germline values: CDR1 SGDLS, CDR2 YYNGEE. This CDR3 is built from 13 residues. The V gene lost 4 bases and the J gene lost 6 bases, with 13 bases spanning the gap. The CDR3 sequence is CASSSSPLKTQYF. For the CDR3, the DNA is TGTGCCAGCAGCTCGAGCCCGTTGAAGACCCAGTACTTC.

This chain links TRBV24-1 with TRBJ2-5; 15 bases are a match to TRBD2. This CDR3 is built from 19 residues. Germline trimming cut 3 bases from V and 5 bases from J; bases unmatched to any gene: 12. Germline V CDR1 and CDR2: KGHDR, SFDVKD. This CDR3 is CATSDTGLAGGGFGETQYF. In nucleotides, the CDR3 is TGTGCCACCAGTGATACGGGACTAGCGGGAGGTGGTTTCGGCGAGACCCAGTACTTC.

The CDR3 is CASYPLGRAGMSSKHF. The CDR3 DNA reads TGTGCCAGCTACCCCTTAGGACGGGCAGGGATGTCCTCAAAGCATTTT. The gene calls are TRBV27 and TRBJ1-5; D possibly corresponds to TRBD1 (5 bases). The V gene's germline CDR1 is MNHEY and CDR2 SMNVEV (reference sequence). The length of the CDR3 is 16 residues. V shed 8 bases and J shed 14 bases, with 31 bases lying between them.

This CDR3 is CATSAGQSVGQPQHF. The CDR3 DNA follows: TGTGCCACCAGCGCGGGACAGTCAGTCGGGCAGCCCCAGCATTTT. The rearrangement joins TRBV24-1 to TRBJ1-5; 7 bases agree with TRBD1. The trim removed 7 bases at V and 7 bases at J, leaving 12 bases unmatched. This CDR3 has 15 amino acids. Germline lookup yields CDR1 KGHDR and CDR2 SFDVKD.